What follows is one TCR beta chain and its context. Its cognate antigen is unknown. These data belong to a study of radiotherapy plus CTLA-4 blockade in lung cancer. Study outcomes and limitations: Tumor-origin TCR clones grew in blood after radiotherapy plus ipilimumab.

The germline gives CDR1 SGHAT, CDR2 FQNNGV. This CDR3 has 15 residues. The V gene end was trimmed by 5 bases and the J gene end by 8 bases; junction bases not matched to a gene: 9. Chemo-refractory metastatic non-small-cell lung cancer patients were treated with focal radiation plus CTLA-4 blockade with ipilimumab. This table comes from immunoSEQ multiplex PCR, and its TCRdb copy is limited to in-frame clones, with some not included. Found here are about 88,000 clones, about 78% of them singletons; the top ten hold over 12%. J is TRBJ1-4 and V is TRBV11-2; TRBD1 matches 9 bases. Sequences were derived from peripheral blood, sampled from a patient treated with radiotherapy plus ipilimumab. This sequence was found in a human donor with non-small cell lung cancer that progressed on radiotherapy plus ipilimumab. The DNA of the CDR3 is TGTGCCAGCAGCCGGTGGACAGGGGACGAAGAAAAACTGTTTTTT. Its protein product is CASSRWTGDEEKLFF.